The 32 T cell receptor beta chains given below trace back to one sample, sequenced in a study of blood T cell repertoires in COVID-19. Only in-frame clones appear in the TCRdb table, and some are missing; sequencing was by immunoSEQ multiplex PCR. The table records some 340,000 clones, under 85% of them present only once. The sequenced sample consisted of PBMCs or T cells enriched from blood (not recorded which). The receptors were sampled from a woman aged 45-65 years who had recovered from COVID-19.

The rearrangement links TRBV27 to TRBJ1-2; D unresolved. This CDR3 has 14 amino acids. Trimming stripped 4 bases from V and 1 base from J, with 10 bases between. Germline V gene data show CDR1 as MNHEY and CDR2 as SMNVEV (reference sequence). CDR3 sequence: CASSSLTRNYGYTF. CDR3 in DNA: TGTGCCAGCAGTTCCCTGACACGTAACTATGGCTACACCTTC.

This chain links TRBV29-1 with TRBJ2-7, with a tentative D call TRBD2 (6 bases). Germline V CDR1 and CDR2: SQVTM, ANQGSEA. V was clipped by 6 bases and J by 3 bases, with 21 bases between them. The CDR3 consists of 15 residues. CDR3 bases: TGCAGCGTCGACGGAGGGTCCGGGGATGTCTACGAGCAGTACTTC. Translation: CSVDGGSGDVYEQYF.

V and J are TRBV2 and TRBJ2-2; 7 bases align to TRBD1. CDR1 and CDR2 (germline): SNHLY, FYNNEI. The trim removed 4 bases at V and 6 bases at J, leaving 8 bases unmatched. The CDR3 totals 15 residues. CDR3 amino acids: CASSALGQDAGELFF. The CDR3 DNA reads TGTGCCAGCAGTGCACTAGGACAGGACGCCGGGGAGCTGTTTTTT.

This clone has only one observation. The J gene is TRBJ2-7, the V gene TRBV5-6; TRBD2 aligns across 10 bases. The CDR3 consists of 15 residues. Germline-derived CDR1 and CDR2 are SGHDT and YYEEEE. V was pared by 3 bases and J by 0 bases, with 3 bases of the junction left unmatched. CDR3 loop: CASSYGLAASYEQYF. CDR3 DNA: TGTGCCAGCAGCTACGGACTAGCGGCCTCCTACGAGCAGTACTTC. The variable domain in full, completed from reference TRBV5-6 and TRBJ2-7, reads DAGVTQSPTHLIKTRGQQVTLRCSPKSGHDTVSWYQQALGQGPQFIFQYYEEEERQRGNFPDRFSGHQFPNYSSELNVNALLLGDSALYLCASSYGLAASYEQYFGPGTRLTVT.

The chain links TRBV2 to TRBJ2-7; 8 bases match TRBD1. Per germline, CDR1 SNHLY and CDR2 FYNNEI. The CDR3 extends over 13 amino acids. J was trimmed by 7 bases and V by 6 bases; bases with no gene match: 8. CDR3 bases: TGTGCCAGCAGCGGACAGGGATTAGAAGAGCAGTACTTC. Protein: CASSGQGLEEQYF. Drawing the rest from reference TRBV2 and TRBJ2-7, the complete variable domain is EPEVTQTPSHQVTQMGQEVILRCVPISNHLYFYWYRQILGQKVEFLVSFYNNEISEKSEIFDDQFSVERPDGSNFTLKIRSTKLEDSAMYFCASSGQGLEEQYFGPGTRLTVT.

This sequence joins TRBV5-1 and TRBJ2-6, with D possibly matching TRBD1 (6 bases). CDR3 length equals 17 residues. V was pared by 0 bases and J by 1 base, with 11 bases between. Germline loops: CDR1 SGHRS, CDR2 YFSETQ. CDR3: CASSLGLQGSGANVLTF. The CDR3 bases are TGCGCCAGCAGCTTGGGGTTACAGGGATCTGGGGCCAACGTCCTGACTTTC.

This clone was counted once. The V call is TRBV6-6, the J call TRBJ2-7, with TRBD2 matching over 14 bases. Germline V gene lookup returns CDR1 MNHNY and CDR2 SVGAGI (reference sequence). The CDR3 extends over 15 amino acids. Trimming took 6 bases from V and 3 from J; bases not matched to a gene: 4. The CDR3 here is CASSSGTSGGYEQYF. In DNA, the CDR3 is TGTGCCAGCAGCAGCGGGACTAGCGGGGGCTACGAGCAGTACTTC.

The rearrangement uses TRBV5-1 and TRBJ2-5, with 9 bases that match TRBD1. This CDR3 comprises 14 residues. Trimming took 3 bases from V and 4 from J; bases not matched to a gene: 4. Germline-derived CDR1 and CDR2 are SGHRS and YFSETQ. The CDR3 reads CASSWDRARETQYF. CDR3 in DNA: TGCGCCAGCAGCTGGGACAGGGCGCGAGAGACCCAGTACTTC.

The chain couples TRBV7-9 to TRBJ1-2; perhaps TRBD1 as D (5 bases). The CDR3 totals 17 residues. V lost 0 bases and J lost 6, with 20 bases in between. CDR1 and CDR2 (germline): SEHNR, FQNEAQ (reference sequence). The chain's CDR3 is CASSLALAGRIGHGYTF. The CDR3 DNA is TGTGCCAGCAGCTTAGCGCTTGCGGGACGGATCGGCCATGGCTACACCTTC.

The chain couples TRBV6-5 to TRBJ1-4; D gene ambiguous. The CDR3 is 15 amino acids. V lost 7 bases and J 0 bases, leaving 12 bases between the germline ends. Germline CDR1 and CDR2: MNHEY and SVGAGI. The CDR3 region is CASKLDPTTNEKLFF. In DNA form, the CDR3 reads TGTGCCAGCAAACTAGATCCCACAACTAATGAAAAACTGTTTTTT.

The CDR3 DNA is TGCAGTGCTCCCGGGACTTATGGCTACACCTTC. Protein sequence: CSAPGTYGYTF. This chain connects TRBV20-1 to TRBJ1-2, with D possibly matching TRBD1 (5 bases). The CDR3 is 11 residues long. The V end was cut by 5 bases, the J end by 5 bases, with 9 bases between. Germline lookup yields CDR1 DFQATT and CDR2 SNEGSKA (reference sequence).

This CDR3 is CASSSRQGAGYTF. The DNA of the CDR3 is TGTGCCAGCAGCTCGCGACAGGGAGCTGGCTACACCTTC. The V and J genes are TRBV3-1 (or the pseudogene TRBV3-2) and TRBJ1-2; TRBD1 agrees at 7 bases. The CDR3 is 13 residues long. After removal of 5 bases from V and 7 bases from J, the junction contained 7 bases not matched to a gene. CDR1 and CDR2 from the germline V gene are LGHDT and YNNKEL (reference sequence).

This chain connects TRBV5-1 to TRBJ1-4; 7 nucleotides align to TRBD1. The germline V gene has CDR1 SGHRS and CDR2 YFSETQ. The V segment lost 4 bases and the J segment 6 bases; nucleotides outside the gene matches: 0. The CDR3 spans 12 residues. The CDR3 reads CASSTGDEKLFF. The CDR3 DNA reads TGCGCCAGCAGCACAGGGGATGAAAAACTGTTTTTT.

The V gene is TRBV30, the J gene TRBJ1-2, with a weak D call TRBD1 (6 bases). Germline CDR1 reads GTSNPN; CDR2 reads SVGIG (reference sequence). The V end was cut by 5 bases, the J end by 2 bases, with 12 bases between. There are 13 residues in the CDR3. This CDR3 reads CAWDQTGNYGYTF. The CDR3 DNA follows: TGTGCCTGGGACCAGACAGGCAACTATGGCTACACCTTC.

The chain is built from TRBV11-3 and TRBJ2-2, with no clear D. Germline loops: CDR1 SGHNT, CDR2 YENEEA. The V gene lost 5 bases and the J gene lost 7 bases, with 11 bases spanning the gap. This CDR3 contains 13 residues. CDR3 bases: TGTGCCAGCAGCCCACTGCTGTACGGGGAGCTGTTTTTT. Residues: CASSPLLYGELFF. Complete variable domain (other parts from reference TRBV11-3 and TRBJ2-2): EAGVVQSPRYKIIEKKQPVAFWCNPISGHNTLYWYLQNLGQGPELLIRYENEEAVDDSQLPKDRFSAERLKGVDSTLKIQPAELGDSAVYLCASSPLLYGELFFGEGSRLTVL.

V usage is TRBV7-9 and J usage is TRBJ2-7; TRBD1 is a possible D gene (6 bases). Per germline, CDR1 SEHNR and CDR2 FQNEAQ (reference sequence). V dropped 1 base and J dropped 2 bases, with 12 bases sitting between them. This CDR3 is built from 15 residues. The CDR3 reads CASSLGRTATYEQYF. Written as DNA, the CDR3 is TGTGCCAGCAGCTTAGGGAGGACAGCTACCTACGAGCAGTACTTC.

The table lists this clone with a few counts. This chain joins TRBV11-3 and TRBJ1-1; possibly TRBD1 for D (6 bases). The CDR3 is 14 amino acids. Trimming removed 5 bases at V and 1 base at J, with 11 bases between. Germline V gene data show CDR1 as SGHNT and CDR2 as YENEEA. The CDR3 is CASSKRTANTEAFF. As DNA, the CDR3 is TGTGCCAGCAGCAAGCGGACAGCGAACACTGAAGCTTTCTTT. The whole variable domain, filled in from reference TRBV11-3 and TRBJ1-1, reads EAGVVQSPRYKIIEKKQPVAFWCNPISGHNTLYWYLQNLGQGPELLIRYENEEAVDDSQLPKDRFSAERLKGVDSTLKIQPAELGDSAVYLCASSKRTANTEAFFGQGTRLTVV.

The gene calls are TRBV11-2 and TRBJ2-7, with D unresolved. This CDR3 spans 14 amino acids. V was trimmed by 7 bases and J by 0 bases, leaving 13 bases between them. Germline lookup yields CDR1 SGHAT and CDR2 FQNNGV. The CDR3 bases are TGTGCCAGCACCCCTTTAACGAGCTCCTACGAGCAGTACTTC. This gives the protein CASTPLTSSYEQYF.

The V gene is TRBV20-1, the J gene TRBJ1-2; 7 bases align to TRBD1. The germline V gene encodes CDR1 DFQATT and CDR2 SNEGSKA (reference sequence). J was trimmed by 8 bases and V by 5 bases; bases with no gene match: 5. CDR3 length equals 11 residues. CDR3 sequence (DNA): TGCAGTGCTTGGACAGGCGACGGCTACACCTTC. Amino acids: CSAWTGDGYTF.

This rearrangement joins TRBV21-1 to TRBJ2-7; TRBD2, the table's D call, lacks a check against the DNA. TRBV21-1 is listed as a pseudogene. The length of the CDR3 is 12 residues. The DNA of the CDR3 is TGTGCCAGCAGCAGAGGGACTTGTGGGCAGTACTTC. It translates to CASSRGTCGQYF.

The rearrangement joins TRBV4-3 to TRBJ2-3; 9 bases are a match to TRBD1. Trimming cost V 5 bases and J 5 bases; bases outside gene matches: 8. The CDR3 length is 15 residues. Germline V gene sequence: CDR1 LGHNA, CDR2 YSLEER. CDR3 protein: CASSIARDREDTQYF. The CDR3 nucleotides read TGCGCCAGCAGCATCGCCCGGGACAGGGAAGATACGCAGTATTTT.

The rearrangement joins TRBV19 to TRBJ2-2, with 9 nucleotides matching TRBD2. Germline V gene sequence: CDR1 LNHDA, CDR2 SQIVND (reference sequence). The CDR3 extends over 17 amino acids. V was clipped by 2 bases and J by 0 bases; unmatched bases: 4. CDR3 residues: CASSILAGYTNTGELFF. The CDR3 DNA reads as TGTGCCAGTAGTATACTAGCGGGATACACGAACACCGGGGAGCTGTTTTTT.

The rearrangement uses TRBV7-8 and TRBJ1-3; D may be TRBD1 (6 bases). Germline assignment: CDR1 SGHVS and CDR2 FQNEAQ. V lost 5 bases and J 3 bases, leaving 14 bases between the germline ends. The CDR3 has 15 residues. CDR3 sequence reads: CASSPLTGRGNTIYF. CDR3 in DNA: TGTGCCAGCAGCCCGCTAACAGGGCGTGGAAACACCATATATTTT.

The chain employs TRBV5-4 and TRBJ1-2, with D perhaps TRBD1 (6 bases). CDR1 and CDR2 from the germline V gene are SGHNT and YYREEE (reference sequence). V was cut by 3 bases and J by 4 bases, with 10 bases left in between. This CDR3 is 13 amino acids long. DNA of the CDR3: TGTGCCAGCAGCTCGGGACAACGCTATGGCTACACCTTC. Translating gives CASSSGQRYGYTF.

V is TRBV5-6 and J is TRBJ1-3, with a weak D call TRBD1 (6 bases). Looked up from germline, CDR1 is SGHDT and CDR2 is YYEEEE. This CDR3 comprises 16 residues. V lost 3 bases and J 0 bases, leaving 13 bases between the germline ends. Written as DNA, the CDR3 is TGTGCCAGCAGCTCGCTATCAGGGGTCTCTGGAAACACCATATATTTT. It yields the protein CASSSLSGVSGNTIYF.

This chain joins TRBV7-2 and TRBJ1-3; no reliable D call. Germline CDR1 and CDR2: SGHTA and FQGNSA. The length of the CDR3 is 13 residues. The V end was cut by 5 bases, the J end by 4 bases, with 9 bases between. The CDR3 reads CASSPMAGNTIYF. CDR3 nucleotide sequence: TGTGCCAGCAGCCCCATGGCAGGAAACACCATATATTTT.

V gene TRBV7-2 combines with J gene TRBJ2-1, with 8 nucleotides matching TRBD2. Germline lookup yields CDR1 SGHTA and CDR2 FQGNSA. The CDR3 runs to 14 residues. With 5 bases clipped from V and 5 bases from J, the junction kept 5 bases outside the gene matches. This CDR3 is CASSAAGANNEQFF. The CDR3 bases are TGTGCCAGCAGCGCAGCGGGGGCAAACAATGAGCAGTTCTTC.

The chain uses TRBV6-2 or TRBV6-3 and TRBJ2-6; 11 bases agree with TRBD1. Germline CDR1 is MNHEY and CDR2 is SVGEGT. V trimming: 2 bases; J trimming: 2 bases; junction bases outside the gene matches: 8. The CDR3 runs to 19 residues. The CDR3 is CASSYSGTGGGTGANVLTF. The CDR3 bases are TGTGCCAGCAGTTACAGCGGGACAGGGGGTGGAACTGGGGCCAACGTCCTGACTTTC.

The CDR3 loop is CASSFLRGTNTEAFF. The CDR3 nucleotides are TGCGCCAGCAGCTTCCTAAGGGGGACGAACACTGAAGCTTTCTTT. The chain has TRBV5-1 and TRBJ1-1; D is perhaps TRBD1 (6 bases). Germline V CDR1 and CDR2: SGHRS, YFSETQ. The length of the CDR3 is 15 residues. Trimming left V 2 bases short and J 1 base short, with 12 bases between. Filled out from reference TRBV5-1 and TRBJ1-1, the complete variable domain reads KAGVTQTPRYLIKTRGQQVTLSCSPISGHRSVSWYQQTPGQGLQFLFEYFSETQRNKGNFPGRFSGRQFSNSRSEMNVSTLELGDSALYLCASSFLRGTNTEAFFGQGTRLTVV.

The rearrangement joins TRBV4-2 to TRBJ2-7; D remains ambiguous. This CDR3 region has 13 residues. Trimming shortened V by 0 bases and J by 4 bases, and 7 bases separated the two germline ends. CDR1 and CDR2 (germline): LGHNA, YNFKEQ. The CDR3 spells CASSQDPLYEQYF. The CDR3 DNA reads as TGTGCCAGCAGCCAAGATCCCCTATACGAGCAGTACTTC.

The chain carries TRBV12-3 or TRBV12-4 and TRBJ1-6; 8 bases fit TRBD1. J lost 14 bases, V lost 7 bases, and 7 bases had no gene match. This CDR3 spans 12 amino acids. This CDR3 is CASTRQGTALHF. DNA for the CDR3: TGTGCCAGCACTCGACAGGGGACCGCCCTCCACTTT.

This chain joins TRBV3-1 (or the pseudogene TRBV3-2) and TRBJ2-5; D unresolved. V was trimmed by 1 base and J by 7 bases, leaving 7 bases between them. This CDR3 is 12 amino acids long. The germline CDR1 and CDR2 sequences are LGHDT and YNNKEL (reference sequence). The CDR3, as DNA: TGTGCCAGCAGCCAAGGCGTGAGGACCCAGTACTTC. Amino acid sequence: CASSQGVRTQYF.